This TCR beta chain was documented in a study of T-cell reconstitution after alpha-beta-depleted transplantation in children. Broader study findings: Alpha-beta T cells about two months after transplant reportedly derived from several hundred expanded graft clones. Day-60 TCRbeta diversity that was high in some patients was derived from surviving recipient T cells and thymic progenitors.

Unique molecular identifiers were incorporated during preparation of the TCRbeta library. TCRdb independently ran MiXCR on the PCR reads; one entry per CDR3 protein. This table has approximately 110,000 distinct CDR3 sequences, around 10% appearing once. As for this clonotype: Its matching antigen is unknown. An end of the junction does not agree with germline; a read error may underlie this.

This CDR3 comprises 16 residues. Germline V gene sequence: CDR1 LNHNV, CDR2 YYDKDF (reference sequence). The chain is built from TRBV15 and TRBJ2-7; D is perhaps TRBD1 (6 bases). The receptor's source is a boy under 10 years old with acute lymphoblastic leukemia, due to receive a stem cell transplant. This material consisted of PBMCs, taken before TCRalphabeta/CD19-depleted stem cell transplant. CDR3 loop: CVTSRGASEQGYEQYF. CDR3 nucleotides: TGTGTCACCAGCAGAGGTGCGAGCGAACAGGGCTACGAGCAGTACTTC.